This is a list of T cell receptor beta chains from one sample in a study of cytomegalovirus exposure and HLA in healthy donors. TCRdb's table, derived via immunoSEQ multiplex PCR, lists solely in-frame clones and lacks some. The sample yields about 190,000 clones, 80% seen once. The sample comprised PBMCs. The source is a boy under 18 in good health and CMV-seronegative. Both conserved end residues are part of each CDR3. Fields, in order: J gene, D gene, V gene, clone size, CDR3 DNA, CDR3 protein. A D gene is named only where the DNA matches it firmly. Expanded clones are given a class, and other clones once, few, many or no size at all.

TRBJ1-2 NA TRBV6-4 NA TGTGCCAGCAGACCTGATGACGGAGACCCTAACTATGGCTACACCTTC CASRPDDGDPNYGYTF
TRBJ2-5 TRBD2 TRBV18 NA TGTGCCAGCTCACCGAGTGGCCAAGCGGGAGAGGAGCAGTACTTC CASSPSGQAGEEQYF
TRBJ2-5 NA TRBV7-3 NA TGTGCCAGCAGCTCCCGGGACACACGGAGTACCCAGTACTTC CASSSRDTRSTQYF
TRBJ1-2 NA TRBV5-8 NA TGTGCCAGCAGCCTGGCTGGATCGAGGGGGTATGGCTACACCTTC CASSLAGSRGYGYTF
TRBJ1-4 TRBD1 TRBV7-2 NA TGTGCCAGCAGCCCTCGACAGGGGGCGCATGAAAAACTGTTTTTT CASSPRQGAHEKLFF
TRBJ1-4 NA TRBV4-1 NA TGCGCCAGCAGCCAAGATAACCGCGCCGATGAAAAACTGTTTTTT CASSQDNRADEKLFF
TRBJ2-1 NA TRBV6-1 NA TGTGCCAGCAGTGCCGTCAGGGGCTCCTACAATGAGCAGTTCTTC CASSAVRGSYNEQFF
TRBJ2-5 TRBD2 TRBV5-1 NA TGCGCCAGCAGCTTACCGACTAGCGGGTTGGAGACCCAGTACTTC CASSLPTSGLETQYF
TRBJ2-7 NA TRBV5-4 NA TGTGCCAGCAGCTTGGCCCCAGCGGGTGGCGAGCAGTACTTC CASSLAPAGGEQYF
TRBJ2-2 NA TRBV6-4 NA TGTGCCAGCAGTGCCGGGACAGTAGCGGACACCGGGGAGCTGTTTTTT CASSAGTVADTGELFF
TRBJ2-4 NA TRBV11-2 few TGTGCCAGCAGCTTAAGGGGTAGCGGAGCCAAAAACATTCAGTACTTC CASSLRGSGAKNIQYF
TRBJ1-5 TRBD1 TRBV10-3 NA TGTGCCATCAGCGGGACAGTCTTCCCTAGCAATCAGCCCCAGCATTTT CAISGTVFPSNQPQHF
TRBJ2-1 TRBD1 TRBV11-3 NA TGTGCCAGCAGCTCCGACAGGGTAATCTACAATGAGCAGTTCTTC CASSSDRVIYNEQFF
TRBJ1-2 TRBD1 TRBV5-5 NA TGTGCCAGCAGCTTGGACAGGGGAGGCTATGGCTACACCTTC CASSLDRGGYGYTF
TRBJ2-3 NA TRBV30 NA TGTGCCTGGAGTGTCGGACAGTCAAGCACAGATACGCAGTATTTT CAWSVGQSSTDTQYF
TRBJ1-5 TRBD1 TRBV6-6 NA TGTGCCAGCAAAACAGGGGATCAGCCCCAGCATTTT CASKTGDQPQHF
TRBJ1-1 TRBD1 TRBV7-6 NA TGTGCCAGCAGCACAAGACAGGGGGAAGCTTTCTTT CASSTRQGEAFF
TRBJ2-7 TRBD1 TRBV5-4 NA TGTGCCAGCAGCTGGGGGACAGTCTACGAGCAGTACTTC CASSWGTVYEQYF
TRBJ2-3 TRBD1 TRBV7-9 NA TGTGCCAGCAGCAGGGGGACAGGGTGGGCAGATACGCAGTATTTT CASSRGTGWADTQYF
TRBJ2-5 TRBD1 TRBV4-1 NA TGCGCCAGCAGCCAAGATCGGGACAGGAATCAAGAGACCCAGTACTTC CASSQDRDRNQETQYF
TRBJ2-1 TRBD2 TRBV6-6 NA TGTGCCAGCAGTTATGGGCTAGCGGACTACAATGAGCAGTTCTTC CASSYGLADYNEQFF
TRBJ2-2 TRBD1 TRBV5-4 NA TGTGCCAGCAGCTTCGGACAGGGGGTGGCCGGGGAGCTGTTTTTT CASSFGQGVAGELFF
TRBJ1-1 NA TRBV27 NA TGTGCCAGCAGACAACGGGGGTGGACTGAAGCTTTCTTT CASRQRGWTEAFF
TRBJ1-1 TRBD1 TRBV6-5 NA TGTGCCAGCAGCCTTCAAGGGGGCGGCACTGAAGCTTTCTTT CASSLQGGGTEAFF
TRBJ1-5 NA TRBV9 NA TGTGCCAGCAGCGCGACAGATAGCAATCAGCCCCAGCATTTT CASSATDSNQPQHF
TRBJ1-2 NA TRBV5-8 NA TGTGCCAGCAGCTTCGGACAGCCCTTTCGAGGTGGCTACACCTTC CASSFGQPFRGGYTF
TRBJ2-6 NA TRBV4-1 NA TGCGCCAGCAGCCGATTCGGACAGACCTCAGGGGCTGGGGCCAACGTCCTGACTTTC CASSRFGQTSGAGANVLTF
TRBJ2-3 NA TRBV6-1 NA TGTGCCAGCAGTGTGCGGCTAGACTACACAGATACGCAGTATTTT CASSVRLDYTDTQYF
TRBJ2-1 TRBD1 TRBV29-1 NA TGCAGCGTTCGACAGGGGGAAGGAGACAATGAGCAGTTCTTC CSVRQGEGDNEQFF
TRBJ2-7 TRBD1 TRBV7-2 NA TGTGCCAGCAGCTTAGGACAGGGGACCTCCTACGAGCAGTACTTC CASSLGQGTSYEQYF
TRBJ2-3 TRBD2 TRBV7-2 NA TGTGCCAGCAGGCTAGCGGGGGGCACAGATACGCAGTATTTT CASRLAGGTDTQYF
TRBJ1-5 NA TRBV10-1 NA TGCGCCAGACCCAGGGAGCCCCAGCATTTT CARPREPQHF
TRBJ1-1 NA TRBV5-5 NA TGTGCCAGCAGCCCATCGAGTTACACTGAAGCTTTCTTT CASSPSSYTEAFF
TRBJ1-2 TRBD1 TRBV7-9 NA TGTGCCAGCAGAGCTAAAGAGGGGGCCACCGATTACTTC CASRAKEGATDYF
TRBJ1-2 TRBD1 TRBV6-5 NA TGTGCCAGCAGTTACGCCGGGACAGCTAGTAACTATGGCTACACCTTC CASSYAGTASNYGYTF
TRBJ1-4 TRBD1 TRBV7-9 few TGTTCCAGCAGCTTTATAGCCCCGACAGGGGGGTCTGAAAAACTGTTTTTT CSSSFIAPTGGSEKLFF
TRBJ1-1 TRBD1 TRBV25-1 NA TGTGCCAGCAGTGAATTAGGACAGGGCCCCGAAGCTTTCTTT CASSELGQGPEAFF
TRBJ2-3 NA TRBV6-1 NA TGTGCCAGCAGTGAAGCCCCCATTGGGGGATGGGGGCGGGCAGATACGCAGTATTTT CASSEAPIGGWGRADTQYF
TRBJ1-1 NA TRBV6-4 NA TGTGCCAGCAGACAACAACAGGGTAACACTGAAGCTTTCTTT CASRQQQGNTEAFF
TRBJ1-1 NA TRBV7-9 NA TGTGCCAGCAGCTTAGGTGTGGCCACTGAAGCTTTCTTT CASSLGVATEAFF
TRBJ2-1 TRBD2 TRBV29-1 once TGCAGCGTTGTGGGGCGGGAGTTCAATGAGCAGTTCTTC CSVVGREFNEQFF
TRBJ2-7 TRBD2 TRBV11-2 NA TGTGCCAGCAGCTCTATCTTCTCTAGCGGTTCCTACGAGCAGTACTTC CASSSIFSSGSYEQYF
TRBJ2-7 NA TRBV19 NA TGTGCCAGTATGAGGTTAACGAGGCAGTACTTC CASMRLTRQYF
TRBJ2-7 NA TRBV6-1 NA TGTGCCAGCAGCCAAGACGGGGCCTACGAGCAGTACTTC CASSQDGAYEQYF
TRBJ1-1 NA TRBV5-6 NA TGTGCCAGCAGCCTACGATCTAGCTCTGGGTACTATGAAGCTTTCTTT CASSLRSSSGYYEAFF
TRBJ1-1 NA TRBV7-9 NA TGTGCCAGCAGCTTCCCGGGGGAGGCTGAAGCTTTCTTT CASSFPGEAEAFF
TRBJ2-2 TRBD1 TRBV5-1 NA TGCGCCAGCAGCTTGGGGCGGACAGGGACGAACACCGGGGAGCTGTTTTTT CASSLGRTGTNTGELFF
TRBJ2-7 TRBD2 TRBV10-3 NA TGTGCCATCAGTCGAGGGACGGCCGGGACTAACGAGCAGTACTTC CAISRGTAGTNEQYF
TRBJ1-6 NA TRBV5-4 NA TGTGCCAGCAGCTCCCGGGGGGGGGCGAATAGTTATTCACCCCTCCACTTT CASSSRGGANSYSPLHF
TRBJ2-7 NA TRBV19 NA TGTGCCAGTAGTATCAGACAGTCTCCGATTACCGTCTACGAGCAGTACTTC CASSIRQSPITVYEQYF
TRBJ1-2 NA TRBV5-1 NA TGCGCCAGCAGCTTGGAGTCCGACTTCTATGGCTACACCTTC CASSLESDFYGYTF
TRBJ1-2 TRBD1 TRBV9 NA TGTGCCAGCAGCCCTCCGGGACAGGGACATGGCTACACCTTC CASSPPGQGHGYTF
TRBJ1-1 NA TRBV30 NA TGTGCCTGGGAGAGCAAGAGACAGAACCTTGAAGCTTTCTTT CAWESKRQNLEAFF
TRBJ1-2 NA TRBV18 NA TGTGCCAGCTCCCCCGGGCAGGGATTGTCTTTGGCGTCCGATGGCTACACCTTC CASSPGQGLSLASDGYTF
TRBJ1-4 TRBD1 TRBV12-5 NA TGTGCTAGTGGTTTCACCACCGACGTGCGGACAGGGGACTTTGAAAAACTGTTTTTT CASGFTTDVRTGDFEKLFF
TRBJ2-1 NA TRBV9 NA TGTGCCAGCAGCGTAGATTGGACATTATACAATGAGCAGTTCTTC CASSVDWTLYNEQFF
TRBJ1-2 NA TRBV19 NA TGTGCCAGTACTTCCTCAGGGGCAGGGCTGAGTGGCTACACCTTC CASTSSGAGLSGYTF
TRBJ1-1 TRBD1 TRBV18 NA TGTGCCAGCTCACCATCGGCCCGAGATCGGGACGGGACAGGTCTAAGGGGAACTGAAGCTTTCTTT CASSPSARDRDGTGLRGTEAFF